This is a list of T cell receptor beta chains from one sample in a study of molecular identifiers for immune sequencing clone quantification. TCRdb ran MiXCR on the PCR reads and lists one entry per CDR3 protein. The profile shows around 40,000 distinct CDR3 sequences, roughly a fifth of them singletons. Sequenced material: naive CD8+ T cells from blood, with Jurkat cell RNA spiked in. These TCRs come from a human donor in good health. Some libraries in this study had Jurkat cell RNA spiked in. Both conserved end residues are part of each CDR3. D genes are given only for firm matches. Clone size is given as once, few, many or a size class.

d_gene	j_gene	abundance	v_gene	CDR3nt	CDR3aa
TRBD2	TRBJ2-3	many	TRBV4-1	TGCGCCAGCAGCCAAGATGAGCGGGACACAGATACGCAGTATTTT	CASSQDERDTDTQYF
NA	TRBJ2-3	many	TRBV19	TGTGCCAGTAGTATAGGAGGCTGGGAAGATACGCAGTATTTT	CASSIGGWEDTQYF
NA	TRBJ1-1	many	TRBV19	TGTGCCAGTACATTGGAGCTTGCTCAACTGACCGAGGCTTTCTTT	CASTLELAQLTEAFF
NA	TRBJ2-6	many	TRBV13	TGTGCCAGCAGCTTGGGTCAGTCCGACTCTGGGGCCAACGTCCTGACTTTC	CASSLGQSDSGANVLTF
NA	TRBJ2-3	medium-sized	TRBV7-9	TGTGCCAGCAGCTTAGAAAACACAGATACGCAGTATTTT	CASSLENTDTQYF
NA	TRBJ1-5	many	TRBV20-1	TGCAGTGCGCGGGACTTTAGCAATCAGCCCCAGCATTTT	CSARDFSNQPQHF
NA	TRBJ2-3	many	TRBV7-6	TGTGCCAGCAGCTTAGCAATGGGGGTAGATACGCAGTATTTT	CASSLAMGVDTQYF
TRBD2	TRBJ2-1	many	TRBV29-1	TGCAGCGTCCCCCACCTACGCGGGAGATACAATGAGCAGTTCTTC	CSVPHLRGRYNEQFF
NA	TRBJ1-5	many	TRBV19	TGTGCCAGTAGTACAGGGACCAGGGGCAATCAGCCCCAGCATTTT	CASSTGTRGNQPQHF
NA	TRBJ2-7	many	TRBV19	TGTGCCAGTAGTCCTGTTGACAGGAGCTCCTACGAGCAGTACTTC	CASSPVDRSSYEQYF
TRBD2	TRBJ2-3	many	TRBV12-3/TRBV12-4	TGTGCCAGCAGTTTACTCCTAGCGGGGGAAGATACGCAGTATTTT	CASSLLLAGEDTQYF
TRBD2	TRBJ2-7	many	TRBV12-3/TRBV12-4	TGTGCCAGCAGCCCCTCGGGAGGGTCCTACGAGCAGTACTTC	CASSPSGGSYEQYF
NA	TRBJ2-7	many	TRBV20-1	TGCAGTGCTAGGCTGGGATTTCCAACCTACGAGCAGTACTTC	CSARLGFPTYEQYF
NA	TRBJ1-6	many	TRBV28	TGTGCCAGCAGTTCACAGAGGACGGTTTCACCCCTCCACTTT	CASSSQRTVSPLHF
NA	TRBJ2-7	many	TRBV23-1	TGCGCCAGCAGCCAATTGCGGGACAATGGACTCTTC	CASSQLRDNGLF
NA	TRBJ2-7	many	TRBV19	TGTGCCAGTAGTATCGCAGGGGGGTTCTACGAGCAGTACTTC	CASSIAGGFYEQYF
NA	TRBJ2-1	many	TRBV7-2	TGTGCCAGCAGCTTAGGTGTGATAGCCTACAATGAGCAGTTCTTC	CASSLGVIAYNEQFF
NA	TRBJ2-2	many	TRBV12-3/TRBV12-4	TGTGCCAGCACCCCCGCGGGGAACACCGGGGAGCTGTTTTTT	CASTPAGNTGELFF
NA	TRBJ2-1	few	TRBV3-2	TGTGCCAGCAGCCCCCTTGAGCAGTTCTTC	CASSPLEQFF
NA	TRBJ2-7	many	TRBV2	TGTGCCAGCTCGGGGGGACAGCTCATCTACGAGCAGTACTTC	CASSGGQLIYEQYF
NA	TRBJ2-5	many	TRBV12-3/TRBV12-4	TGTGCCAGCAGTGTGACAGGGAGGGTCATACAAGAGACCCAGTACTTC	CASSVTGRVIQETQYF
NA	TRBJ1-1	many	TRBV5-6	TGTGCCAGCAGCTATAACCGGGTTTCCTCCACTGAAGCTTTCTTT	CASSYNRVSSTEAFF
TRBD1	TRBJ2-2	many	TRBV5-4	TGTGCCAGCAGCCCGTATGGGACAGGGAGAGATTACACCGGGGAGCTGTTTTTT	CASSPYGTGRDYTGELFF
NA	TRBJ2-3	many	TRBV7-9	TGTGCCAGCAGCTTAGAAGCGACAGATACGCAGTATTTT	CASSLEATDTQYF
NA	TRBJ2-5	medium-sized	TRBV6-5	TGTGCCAGCAGTTACAGTAGCGGACAGCGGGAGACCCAGTACTTC	CASSYSSGQRETQYF
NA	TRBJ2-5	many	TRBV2	TGTGCCAGCAGCGACGGATCGTGGGGAGAGACCCAGTACTTC	CASSDGSWGETQYF
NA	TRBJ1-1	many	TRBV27	TGTGCCAGCAGTTTAGTTGGGGGCCTGAACACTGAAGCTTTCTTT	CASSLVGGLNTEAFF
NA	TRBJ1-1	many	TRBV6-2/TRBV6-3	TGTGCCACCCAGTGGGGGCCGAACACTGAAGCTTTCTTT	CATQWGPNTEAFF
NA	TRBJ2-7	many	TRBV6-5	TGTGCCACTTCCGGGACCATAGACGAGCAGTACTTC	CATSGTIDEQYF
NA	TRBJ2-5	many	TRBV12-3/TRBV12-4	TGTGCCAGCAGTCTTAGTGGATGGTCAGAGACCCAGTACTTC	CASSLSGWSETQYF
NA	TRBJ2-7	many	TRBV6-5	TGTGCCAGCAGTTACTCGCCGGGACCCTCCTACGAGCAGTACTTC	CASSYSPGPSYEQYF
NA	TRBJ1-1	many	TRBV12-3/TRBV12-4	TGTGCCAGCAGTCCAGACCGGGCCCAGGACACTGAAGCTTTCTTT	CASSPDRAQDTEAFF
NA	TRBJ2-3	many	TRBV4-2	TGTGCCAGCAGCCAAAGAGGTGGGGGGCCGAGCACAGATACGCAGTATTTT	CASSQRGGGPSTDTQYF
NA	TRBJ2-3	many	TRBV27	TGTGCCAGCAGTTCCGGACTCAACACAGATACGCAGTATTTT	CASSSGLNTDTQYF
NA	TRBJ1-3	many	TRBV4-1	TGCGCCAGCAGCCAAGTCAACGTGCCGGGAAACACCATATATTTT	CASSQVNVPGNTIYF
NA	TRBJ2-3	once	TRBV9	TGTGCCAGCAGCGTAGCGGGGTATATCACAGATACGCAGTATTTT	CASSVAGYITDTQYF
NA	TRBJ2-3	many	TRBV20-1	TGCAGTGCTCAGGGGGGGGTCACAGATACGCAGTATTTT	CSAQGGVTDTQYF
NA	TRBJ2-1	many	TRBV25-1	TGTGCCAGCAGTGAATCTGGACGAAGTGAGCAGTTCTTC	CASSESGRSEQFF
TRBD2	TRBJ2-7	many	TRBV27	TGTGCCAGCAGTTTAAAGTCGCGGGGGTACGAGCAGTACTTC	CASSLKSRGYEQYF
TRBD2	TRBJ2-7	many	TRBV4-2	TGTGCCAGCAGCCAAGAAACGGGACTAGTCTCCTACGAGCAGTACTTC	CASSQETGLVSYEQYF